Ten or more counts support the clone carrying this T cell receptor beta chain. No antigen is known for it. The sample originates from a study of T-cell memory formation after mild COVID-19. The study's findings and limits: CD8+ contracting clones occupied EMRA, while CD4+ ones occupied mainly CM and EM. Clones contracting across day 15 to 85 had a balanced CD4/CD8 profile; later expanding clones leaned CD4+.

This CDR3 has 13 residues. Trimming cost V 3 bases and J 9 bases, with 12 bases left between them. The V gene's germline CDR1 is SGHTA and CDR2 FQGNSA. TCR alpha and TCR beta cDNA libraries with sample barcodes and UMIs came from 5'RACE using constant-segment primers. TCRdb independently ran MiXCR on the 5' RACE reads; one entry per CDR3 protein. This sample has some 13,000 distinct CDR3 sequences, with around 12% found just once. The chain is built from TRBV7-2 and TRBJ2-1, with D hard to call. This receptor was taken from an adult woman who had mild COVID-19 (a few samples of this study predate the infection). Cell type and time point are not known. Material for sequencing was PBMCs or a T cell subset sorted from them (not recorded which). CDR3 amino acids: CASSLSAVGEQFF. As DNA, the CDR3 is TGTGCCAGCAGCTTGTCTGCGGTGGGTGAGCAGTTCTTC.